The rows below give T cell receptor beta chains drawn from one sample of a study of shared clonotypes between healthy human individuals. The protocol was immunoSEQ multiplex PCR, while the TCRdb copy is restricted to in-frame clones and leaves out a portion. The table shows about 1.1 million clones, with around 78% occurring only once. Sequenced: memory CD4+ T cells from PBMCs. These receptors all stem from a man between 18 and 29 years old in good health. Some clones in this sample may be carry-over from other donors' samples. Both conserved end residues are trimmed from each CDR3. The D gene is left open where the match is weak. Expanded clones are given a class, and other clones once, few, many or no size at all.

ASSLVMGARQETQY NA TRBV7-2 NA TRBJ2-5
ASSTLADTQY NA TRBV5-8 NA TRBJ2-3
ASRGRIAEQY NA TRBV27 many TRBJ2-7
AMFDRNLYGYT NA TRBV30 NA TRBJ1-2
ATSRDSGRTLADTQY NA TRBV15 NA TRBJ2-3
ATSREDRDRAEAF TRBD1 TRBV15 NA TRBJ1-1
ASSPYFGGGEQETQY NA TRBV5-1 few TRBJ2-5
ASSPSDSPSLEQY NA TRBV18 NA TRBJ2-7
ASSNTGEGQPQH NA TRBV21-1 NA TRBJ1-5
ASSEASGQAFYEQY TRBD1 TRBV6-1 NA TRBJ2-7
ASSEMGYEQY NA TRBV6-1 NA TRBJ2-7
ASSLEFPGAF NA TRBV7-9 few TRBJ1-1
ASSGLAGSYNEQF TRBD2 TRBV5-1 NA TRBJ2-1
ASSLSSRGRNEKLF NA TRBV27 NA TRBJ1-4
ASSLGQIRKLF NA TRBV7-2 NA TRBJ1-4
ASTPGGTSALRGLAKNIQY TRBD2 TRBV19 NA TRBJ2-4
ASSRGTDRTPLH TRBD1 TRBV18 NA TRBJ1-6
ASSLKTTGTDTQY NA TRBV5-1 NA TRBJ2-3
ASSPPKPSGSSEQY TRBD2 TRBV18 NA TRBJ2-7
AINKDRVAEAF TRBD1 TRBV10-3 NA TRBJ1-1
ASSFQGTDTEAF NA TRBV5-1 NA TRBJ1-1
SVGPQASISYNEQF NA TRBV29-1 NA TRBJ2-1
ASSSPSGGRAEAF TRBD1 TRBV27 NA TRBJ1-1
ASSLAGDNEQF NA TRBV5-1 NA TRBJ2-1
ASSESGPGVSNYGYT NA TRBV5-1 NA TRBJ1-2